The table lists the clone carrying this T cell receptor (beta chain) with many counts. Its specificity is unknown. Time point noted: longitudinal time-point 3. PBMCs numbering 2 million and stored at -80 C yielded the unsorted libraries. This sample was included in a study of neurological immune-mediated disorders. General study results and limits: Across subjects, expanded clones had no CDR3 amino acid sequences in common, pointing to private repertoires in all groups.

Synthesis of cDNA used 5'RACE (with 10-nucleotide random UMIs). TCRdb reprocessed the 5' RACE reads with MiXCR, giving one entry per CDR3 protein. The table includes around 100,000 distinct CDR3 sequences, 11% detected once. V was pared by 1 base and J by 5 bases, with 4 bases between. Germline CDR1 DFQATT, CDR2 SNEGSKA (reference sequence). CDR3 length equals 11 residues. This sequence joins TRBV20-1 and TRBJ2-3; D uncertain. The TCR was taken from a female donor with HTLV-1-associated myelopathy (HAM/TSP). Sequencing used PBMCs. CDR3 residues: CSARVKDTQYF. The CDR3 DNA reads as TGCAGTGCTAGAGTAAAAGATACGCAGTATTTT.